The T cell receptor beta chain under discussion was sequenced for a study of blood T cell repertoires in COVID-19. As for the study in general: Samples representing acute and convalescent COVID-19 were sourced from the United States, Italy and Spain. Sources were T cells, B-cell-depleted T cells, or PBMCs; the material itself was cDNA or gDNA.

The Seattle site enrolled patients during active infection and followed them longitudinally. Per the authors' pipeline: The authors estimated nucleated cell counts from reference gene primer amplification. Measured with immunoSEQ multiplex PCR; TCRdb has only the in-frame clones, and not every one. The V and J calls and clone size are taken from that table; D and trimming were inferred from the DNA. The repertoire includes about 76,000 clones, roughly 85% of them detected once, and roughly 9.6% sits in the top ten. Trimming left V 9 bases short and J 2 bases short, with 10 bases between. CDR3 size: 12 residues. Germline values: CDR1 MNHEY, CDR2 SMNVEV (reference sequence).

The gene calls are TRBV27 and TRBJ1-2; possibly TRBD1 for D (5 bases). The TCR comes from a man aged 45-65 years with COVID-19, enrolled during active disease. The sequencing input was peripheral blood. CDR3 DNA sequence: TGTGCCAGTCGATCAGGGAACTATGGCTACACCTTC. Translating it yields CASRSGNYGYTF.